This T cell receptor (beta chain) was recovered during a study of quantifying T cell responses using KT2 cells. Study background: TCR alpha and beta constant-region primers primed reverse transcription of RNA.

This CDR3 is 17 amino acids long. The trim removed 4 bases at V and 7 bases at J, leaving 7 bases unmatched. Germline loops: CDR1 MGHRA, CDR2 YSYEKL. Each cDNA got a UMI-containing oligo ligated at its 3' end. The first PCR ran approximately 4 cycles with an equimolar RC1.1 and RC1.2 beta primer mix. TCRdb passed the UMI-ligation and nested PCR reads through MiXCR, listing each CDR3 protein once. The top ten hold 15% to 18% of the sample, which has tens of thousands of distinct CDR3 sequences, approximately 6.8% seen once. This clonotype appeared a few times. Its antigen remains unidentified. Study findings and constraints: KT2 sequences were detected down to about one KT2 cell per 100,000 PBMC.

The clonotype originates from a human donor. The rearrangement uses TRBV4-1 and TRBJ2-1; 16 bases are a match to TRBD2. Material for sequencing was PBMCs spiked with cells of the T cell clone KT2. In nucleotides, the CDR3 is TGCGCCAGCAGCCCCGGGACTAGCGGGGGGGCCGGGAATGAGCAGTTCTTC. Protein product: CASSPGTSGGAGNEQFF.